This T cell receptor beta chain was documented in a study of blood T cells in healthy people across ages. The CDR3 totals 13 residues. The V and J ends lost 5 bases and 11 bases respectively, with 18 bases between them. Germline V gene sequence: CDR1 LGHNT, CDR2 FRNRAP. Study-level findings and limits: Naive CD4+ cells and diversity were both higher in long-lived donors than in aged donors.

Primers used in a second PCR of about 6 to 11 cycles were a sample-barcoded 5' primer and a J-beta primer mix. MiXCR, applied by TCRdb to the 5' RACE reads, yields one record per CDR3 protein. The table shows fewer than 750,000 distinct CDR3 sequences, with over 40% occurring only once. Researchers collected around 10 milliliters of peripheral blood from every single donor. Only a few counts were recorded for this clonotype. The antigen is undetermined. This may arise from a read error, as a much more abundant clone is one base away. V gene TRBV12-5 combines with J gene TRBJ2-5; TRBD1 or TRBD2 may be the D gene (5 bases each). The TCR comes from a woman older than 75 in good health. Material: blood. The DNA for the CDR3 is TGTGCTAGTGGTACTGGGACCGTCGGGGAGCAGTACTTC. It codes for CASGTGTVGEQYF.